The 26 T cell receptor beta chains below come from one sample, sequenced in a study of CD8+ T cells in alopecia areata. RNA extraction was followed by reverse transcription into cDNA, which acted as the sequencing template. TCRdb's table, derived via immunoSEQ multiplex PCR, lists solely in-frame clones and lacks some. The sample yields around 210,000 clones, about 56% seen once. Sequenced input: CD8+ T cells sorted from blood. These receptors all stem from a human donor in good health.

About this clone: Additional DNA sequences in this sample encode the identical CDR3. The rearrangement uses TRBV29-1 and TRBJ2-2; perhaps TRBD2 as D (6 bases). The CDR3 is 12 residues long. The V end was cut by 4 bases, the J end by 4 bases, with 7 bases between. Germline CDR1 reads SQVTM; CDR2 reads ANQGSEA. CDR3 region: CSVVGGTGELFF. The CDR3 coding sequence is TGCAGCGTTGTCGGGGGCACCGGGGAGCTGTTTTTT.

The CDR3 sequence is CASSRPRRGRRNEQYF. The CDR3 coding sequence is TGCGCCAGCAGTCGTCCGCGGAGGGGTAGAAGAAACGAGCAGTACTTC. The rearrangement uses TRBV23-1 and TRBJ2-7, with TRBD2 as a possible D gene (6 bases). TRBV23-1 is placed among ORFs of uncertain function. The CDR3 sequence is 16 residues long. The V gene lost 4 bases and the J gene lost 5 bases, with 21 bases spanning the gap.

In this sample, this clone turned up a few times. The CDR3 DNA follows: TGTGCCAGCAGTGAATTGACTAGCGGGGCGGAGACCCAGTACTTC. Amino acids: CASSELTSGAETQYF. The chain couples TRBV25-1 to TRBJ2-5, with TRBD2 identical over 11 bases. V was pared by 1 base and J by 5 bases, with 3 bases of the junction left unmatched. Per the germline V gene, CDR1 is MGHDK and CDR2 is SYGVNS. This CDR3 contains 15 residues.

In its sample, this clone was seen a few times. The chain is built from TRBV7-9 and TRBJ1-1; weak D call: TRBD1 (5 bases). Looked up from germline, CDR1 is SEHNR and CDR2 is FQNEAQ (reference sequence). The germline V and J ends were trimmed by 0 bases and 3 bases, with 11 bases remaining between them. This CDR3 is 15 amino acids long. CDR3 sequence reads: CASSLAPGADTEAFF. CDR3 sequence (DNA): TGTGCCAGCAGCTTAGCGCCCGGGGCGGACACTGAAGCTTTCTTT.

The chain couples TRBV30 to TRBJ2-7; possible D gene TRBD2, 7 bases. The CDR3 spans 14 residues. V dropped 1 base and J dropped 5 bases, with 15 bases sitting between them. Germline lookup yields CDR1 GTSNPN and CDR2 SVGIG (reference sequence). The chain's CDR3 is CAWSAGGASDEQYF. CDR3 sequence (DNA): TGTGCCTGGAGTGCGGGGGGCGCGTCCGACGAGCAGTACTTC. Full variable domain (remainder filled in from reference TRBV30 and TRBJ2-7): SQTIHQWPATLVQPVGSPLSLECTVEGTSNPNLYWYRQAAGRGLQLLFYSVGIGQISSEVPQNLSASRPQDRQFILSSKKLLLSDSGFYLCAWSAGGASDEQYFGPGTRLTVT.

The chain uses TRBV4-1 and TRBJ1-5, with 10 bases that match TRBD1. V was pared by 4 bases and J by 7 bases, with 4 bases of the junction left unmatched. The germline V gene encodes CDR1 MGHRA and CDR2 YSYEKL. CDR3 size: 14 residues. CDR3 protein: CASSRDRGRQPQHF. As DNA, the CDR3 is TGCGCCAGCAGCCGGGACAGGGGCCGACAGCCCCAGCATTTT.

The DNA for the CDR3 is TGTGCCAGCAGCCTCCGGACAGGAGGGGGAGTCACTGAAGCTTTCTTT. It encodes CASSLRTGGGVTEAFF. The chain carries TRBV5-6 and TRBJ1-1; 7 positions agree with TRBD1. The CDR3 is made up of 16 amino acids. Per germline, CDR1 SGHDT and CDR2 YYEEEE. The ends lost 4 bases at V and 4 bases at J; junction bases unmatched: 13.

V usage is TRBV9 and J usage is TRBJ2-1; D may be TRBD2 (5 bases). The CDR3 is 15 amino acids. The germline CDR1 and CDR2 sequences are SGDLS and YYNGEE. V was trimmed by 1 base and J by 4 bases, leaving 12 bases between them. The CDR3 nucleotides read TGTGCCAGCAGCGTAAGTGGTCTAGCTTACAATGAGCAGTTCTTC. Amino acid sequence: CASSVSGLAYNEQFF.

This rearrangement joins TRBV9 to TRBJ1-1; no clear D gene. The CDR3 spans 15 residues. Germline CDR1 reads SGDLS; CDR2 reads YYNGEE. Trimming took off 0 bases at V and 1 base at J, with 10 bases between the two ends. The CDR3 DNA reads as TGTGCCAGCAGCGTAGTAGGAGTTGGGAACACTGAAGCTTTCTTT. Residues: CASSVVGVGNTEAFF.

This chain uses TRBV13 with TRBJ2-5; D unclear. There are 14 residues in the CDR3. Germline V lookup: CDR1 PRHDT, CDR2 FYEKMQ (reference sequence). Deletions cut 1 base from V and 4 bases from J, with 10 bases between. In DNA form, the CDR3 reads TGTGCCAGCAGCTTAGATAGATCCGGAGAGACCCAGTACTTC. This gives the protein CASSLDRSGETQYF.

This clone was seen a handful of times. The rearrangement uses TRBV29-1 and TRBJ1-2, with 8 bases lining up with TRBD1. Germline trimming cut 7 bases from V and 0 bases from J; bases unmatched to any gene: 4. CDR1 and CDR2 from the germline V gene are SQVTM and ANQGSEA. This CDR3 has 13 residues. The CDR3: CSDYRGTNYGYTF. CDR3 nucleotide sequence: TGCAGCGATTACAGGGGGACTAACTATGGCTACACCTTC.

The chain couples TRBV29-1 to TRBJ2-7; TRBD1 matches at 7 bases. Trimming cost V 5 bases and J 6 bases; bases outside gene matches: 7. Germline CDR1 is SQVTM and CDR2 is ANQGSEA. The CDR3 is made up of 12 amino acids. The CDR3 region has the DNA TGCAGCGTTTGGTGGACAGGAGGCGAGCAGTACTTC. It translates to CSVWWTGGEQYF.

The chain carries TRBV7-8 and TRBJ2-4; no clear D gene. Germline V CDR1 and CDR2: SGHVS, FQNEAQ. V gave up 5 bases and J gave up 8 bases, with 16 bases separating them. The CDR3 sequence is 14 residues long. The CDR3 is CASSGRISKDIQYF. The DNA for the CDR3 is TGTGCCAGCAGCGGGCGCATCTCGAAAGACATTCAGTACTTC.

This clone was seen once. The chain carries TRBV5-1 and TRBJ2-5; no reliable D call. The CDR3 has 13 amino acids. Germline values: CDR1 SGHRS, CDR2 YFSETQ. V lost 0 bases to trimming and J lost 5 bases, with 8 bases between them. CDR3 protein: CASSLVAGETQYF. For the CDR3, the DNA is TGCGCCAGCAGCTTGGTGGCCGGGGAGACCCAGTACTTC.

This clone has more than one count but fewer than ten. The chain combines TRBV7-2 with TRBJ2-1, with D uncertain. V gave up 5 bases and J gave up 4 bases, with 12 bases separating them. Per the germline V gene, CDR1 is SGHTA and CDR2 is FQGNSA. The CDR3 length is 14 residues. CDR3: CASSLQEQYNEQFF. In DNA form, the CDR3 reads TGTGCCAGCAGCCTCCAGGAACAGTACAATGAGCAGTTCTTC.

This clone appeared a single time. The V call is TRBV6-5, the J call TRBJ2-7; 9 bases match TRBD1. Germline V lookup: CDR1 MNHEY, CDR2 SVGAGI. J was trimmed by 3 bases and V by 4 bases; bases with no gene match: 7. This CDR3 contains 15 residues. The CDR3 region has the DNA TGTGCCAGCAGTTTGGGACAGGGAGGGGACTACGAGCAGTACTTC. Translated: CASSLGQGGDYEQYF.

This clone was seen more than once but under ten times. The rearrangement links TRBV30 to TRBJ1-2; no clear D gene. The CDR3 is made up of 11 amino acids. Germline V lookup: CDR1 GTSNPN, CDR2 SVGIG (reference sequence). The CDR3 coding sequence is TGTGGCTTGGAGGGTGACTATGGCTACACCTTC. Protein: CGLEGDYGYTF.

Comment on this clone: The identical CDR3 is also encoded by other nucleotide sequences in the sample. The chain employs TRBV20-1 and TRBJ2-1; no definite D call. This CDR3 has 10 residues. V shed 3 bases and J shed 4 bases, with 1 base lying between them. Looked up from germline, CDR1 is DFQATT and CDR2 is SNEGSKA (reference sequence). CDR3 sequence reads: CSASYNEQFF. In DNA, the CDR3 is TGCAGTGCTAGTTACAATGAGCAGTTCTTC.

The CDR3 region has the DNA TGTGCCACCAGCAGAGCGAGGGGACTAGACGAGCAGTACTTC. Residues: CATSRARGLDEQYF. The chain couples TRBV15 to TRBJ2-7; 8 bases fit TRBD2. The CDR3 totals 14 residues. Unmatched junction bases numbered 4, after V lost 1 base and J lost 5 bases. Germline assignment: CDR1 LNHNV and CDR2 YYDKDF (reference sequence).

This clone turned up a few times. The J gene is TRBJ2-7, the V gene TRBV27, with 9 nucleotides matching TRBD2. From germline, CDR1 is MNHEY and CDR2 SMNVEV (reference sequence). V was clipped by 3 bases and J by 2 bases; unmatched bases: 2. The CDR3 is made up of 14 amino acids. CDR3 sequence (DNA): TGTGCCAGCAGTTTCCAGCGGGGGGCCTACGAGCAGTACTTC. This translates into CASSFQRGAYEQYF.

At least ten counts were recorded for this clone. The sample carries other DNA sequences with the same CDR3. V gene TRBV5-4 combines with J gene TRBJ1-1, with D unclear. CDR3 length: 14 amino acids. Germline CDR1 and CDR2: SGHNT and YYREEE (reference sequence). The V end lost 0 bases, the J end lost 0 bases, and 6 bases lay between the germline ends. CDR3 sequence reads: CASSLAVVNTEAFF. Written as DNA, the CDR3 is TGTGCCAGCAGCTTGGCCGTGGTGAACACTGAAGCTTTCTTT.

This clone was observed once. The gene calls are TRBV5-6 and TRBJ1-2; TRBD1 agrees at 7 bases. CDR1 is SGHDT and CDR2 is YYEEEE in the germline V gene. The CDR3 loop spans 16 amino acids. V trimming: 2 bases; J trimming: 0 bases; junction bases outside the gene matches: 7. This chain's CDR3 is CASSFSDRAANYGYTF. The DNA for the CDR3 is TGTGCCAGCAGCTTTTCTGACAGGGCAGCTAACTATGGCTACACCTTC.

The rearrangement links TRBV6-1 to TRBJ1-1; D is possibly TRBD1 (5 bases). The CDR3 is made up of 14 amino acids. Germline CDR1 MNHNS, CDR2 SASEGT. With 6 bases removed from V and 1 base from J, the gap between germline ends came to 12 bases. The CDR3 is CASRWGGGNTEAFF. DNA of the CDR3: TGTGCCAGCAGGTGGGGCGGTGGGAACACTGAAGCTTTCTTT.

This clone was picked up a small number of times. V usage is TRBV7-9 and J usage is TRBJ1-6, with TRBD1 as a possible D gene (6 bases). The germline CDR1 and CDR2 sequences are SEHNR and FQNEAQ (reference sequence). CDR3 length equals 14 residues. Trimming pared 5 bases from V and 6 bases from J, leaving 11 bases between. The CDR3 DNA is TGTGCCAGCAGCGGCGGACAGCGTAATTCACCCCTCCACTTT. Translated, it gives CASSGGQRNSPLHF. Variable domain in full (rest from reference TRBV7-9 and TRBJ1-6): DTGVSQNPRHKITKRGQNVTFRCDPISEHNRLYWYRQTLGQGPEFLTYFQNEAQLEKSRLLSDRFSAERPKGSFSTLEIQRTEQGDSAMYLCASSGGQRNSPLHFGNGTRLTVT.

The V call is TRBV5-6, the J call TRBJ2-3; D remains ambiguous. This CDR3 comprises 14 residues. CDR1 SGHDT and CDR2 YYEEEE come from the germline V gene. V was pared by 2 bases and J by 1 base, with 8 bases between. The CDR3 DNA follows: TGTGCCAGCAGCTTTATACAAGGCACAGATACGCAGTATTTT. This gives the protein CASSFIQGTDTQYF.

This chain joins TRBV5-1 and TRBJ1-5; 7 nucleotides line up with TRBD1. The CDR3 extends over 14 amino acids. V was clipped by 4 bases and J by 3 bases; unmatched bases: 4. Germline V gene lookup returns CDR1 SGHRS and CDR2 YFSETQ. CDR3: CASSATGINQPQHF. CDR3 DNA: TGCGCCAGCAGCGCGACAGGGATCAATCAGCCCCAGCATTTT.